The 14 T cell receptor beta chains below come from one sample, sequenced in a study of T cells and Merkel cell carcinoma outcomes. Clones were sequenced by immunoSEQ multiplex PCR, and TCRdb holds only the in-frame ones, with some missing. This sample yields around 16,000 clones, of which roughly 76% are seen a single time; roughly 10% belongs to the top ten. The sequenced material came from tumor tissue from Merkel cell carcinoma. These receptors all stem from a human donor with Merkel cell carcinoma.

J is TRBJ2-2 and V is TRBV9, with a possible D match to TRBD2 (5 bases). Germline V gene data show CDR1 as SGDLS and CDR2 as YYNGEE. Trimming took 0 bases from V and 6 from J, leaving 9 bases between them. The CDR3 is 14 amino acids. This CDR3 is CASSVETGAGELFF. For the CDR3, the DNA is TGTGCCAGCAGCGTAGAAACCGGGGCCGGGGAGCTGTTTTTT.

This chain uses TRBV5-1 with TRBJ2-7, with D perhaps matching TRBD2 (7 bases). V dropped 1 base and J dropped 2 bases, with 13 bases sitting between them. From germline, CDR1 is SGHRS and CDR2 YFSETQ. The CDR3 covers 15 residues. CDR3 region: CASSLSAGAPYEQYF. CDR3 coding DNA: TGCGCCAGCAGCTTGTCCGCGGGGGCTCCCTACGAGCAGTACTTC.

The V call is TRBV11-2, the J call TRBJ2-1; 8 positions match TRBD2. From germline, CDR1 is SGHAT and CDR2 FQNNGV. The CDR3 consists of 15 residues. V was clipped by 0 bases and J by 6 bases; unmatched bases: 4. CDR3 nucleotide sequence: TGTGCCAGCAGCTTAGAGGGGGGGACTAGCAATGAGCAGTTCTTC. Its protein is CASSLEGGTSNEQFF. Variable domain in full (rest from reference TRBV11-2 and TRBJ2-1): EAGVAQSPRYKIIEKRQSVAFWCNPISGHATLYWYQQILGQGPKLLIQFQNNGVVDDSQLPKDRFSAERLKGVDSTLKIQPAKLEDSAVYLCASSLEGGTSNEQFFGPGTRLTVL.

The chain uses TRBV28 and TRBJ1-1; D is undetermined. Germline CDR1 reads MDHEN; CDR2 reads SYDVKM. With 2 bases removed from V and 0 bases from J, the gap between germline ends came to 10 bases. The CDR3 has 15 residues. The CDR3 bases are TGTGCCAGCAGTTTACAGCCGGAGCTGAACACTGAAGCTTTCTTT. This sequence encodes CASSLQPELNTEAFF. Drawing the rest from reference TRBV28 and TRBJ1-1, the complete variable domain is DVKVTQSSRYLVKRTGEKVFLECVQDMDHENMFWYRQDPGLGLRLIYFSYDVKMKEKGDIPEGYSVSREKKERFSLILESASTNQTSMYLCASSLQPELNTEAFFGQGTRLTVV.

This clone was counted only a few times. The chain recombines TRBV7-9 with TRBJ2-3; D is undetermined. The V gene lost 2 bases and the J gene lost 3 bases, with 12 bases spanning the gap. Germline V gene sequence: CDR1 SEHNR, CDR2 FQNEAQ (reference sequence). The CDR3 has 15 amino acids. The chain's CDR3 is CASSLSFGVTDTQYF. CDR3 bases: TGTGCCAGCAGCTTATCGTTTGGGGTGACAGATACGCAGTATTTT. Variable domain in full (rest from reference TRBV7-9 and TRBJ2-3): DTGVSQNPRHKITKRGQNVTFRCDPISEHNRLYWYRQTLGQGPEFLTYFQNEAQLEKSRLLSDRFSAERPKGSFSTLEIQRTEQGDSAMYLCASSLSFGVTDTQYFGPGTRLTVL.

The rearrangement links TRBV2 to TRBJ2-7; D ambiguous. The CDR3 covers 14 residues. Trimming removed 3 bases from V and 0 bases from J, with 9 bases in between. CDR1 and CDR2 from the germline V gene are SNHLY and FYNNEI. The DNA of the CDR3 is TGTGCCAGCAGTGATGCGCACTACTCCTACGAGCAGTACTTC. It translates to CASSDAHYSYEQYF.

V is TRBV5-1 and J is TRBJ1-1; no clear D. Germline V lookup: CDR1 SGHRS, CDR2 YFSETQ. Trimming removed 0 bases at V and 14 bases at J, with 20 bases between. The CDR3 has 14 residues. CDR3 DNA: TGCGCCAGCAGCTTGGTCTCCCAAAACAGCCCGGTCTTCTTT. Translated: CASSLVSQNSPVFF.

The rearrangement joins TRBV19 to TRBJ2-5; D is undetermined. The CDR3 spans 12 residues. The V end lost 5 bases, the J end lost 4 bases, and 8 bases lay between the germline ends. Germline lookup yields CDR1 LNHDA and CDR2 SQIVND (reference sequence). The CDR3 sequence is CASSPTGETQYF. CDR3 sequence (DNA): TGTGCCAGTAGTCCAACCGGAGAGACCCAGTACTTC.

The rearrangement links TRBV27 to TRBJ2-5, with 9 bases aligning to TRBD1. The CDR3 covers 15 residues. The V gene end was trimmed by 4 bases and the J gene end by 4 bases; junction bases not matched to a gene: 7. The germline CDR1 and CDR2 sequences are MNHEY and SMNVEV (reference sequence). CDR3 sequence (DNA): TGTGCCAGCAGTTACCAACAGGGGGCTCGAGAGACCCAGTACTTC. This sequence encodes CASSYQQGARETQYF.

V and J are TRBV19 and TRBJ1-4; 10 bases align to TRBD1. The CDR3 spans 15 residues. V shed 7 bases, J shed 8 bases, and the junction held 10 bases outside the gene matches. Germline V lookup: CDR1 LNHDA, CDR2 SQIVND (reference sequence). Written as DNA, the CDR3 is TGTGCCAGTACCGACCGGGACAGGGGATTCGAAAAACTGTTTTTT. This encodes CASTDRDRGFEKLFF.

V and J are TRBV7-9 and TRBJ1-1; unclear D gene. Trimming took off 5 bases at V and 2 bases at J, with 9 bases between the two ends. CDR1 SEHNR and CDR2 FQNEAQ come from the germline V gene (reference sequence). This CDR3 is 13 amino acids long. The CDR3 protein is CASSVVVNTEAFF. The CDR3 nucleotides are TGTGCCAGCAGCGTCGTGGTCAACACTGAAGCTTTCTTT.

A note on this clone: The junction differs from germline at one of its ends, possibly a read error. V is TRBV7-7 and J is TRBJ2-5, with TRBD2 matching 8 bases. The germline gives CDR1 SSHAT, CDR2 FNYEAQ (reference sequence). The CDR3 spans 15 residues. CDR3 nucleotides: TGTGCTAGCAGCCCGGGACTAGTCTTTGAGGAGACCCAGTACTTC. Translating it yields CASSPGLVFEETQYF.

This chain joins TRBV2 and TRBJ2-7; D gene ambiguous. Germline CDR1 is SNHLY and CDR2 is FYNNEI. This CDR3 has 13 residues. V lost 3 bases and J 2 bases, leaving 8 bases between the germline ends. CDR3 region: CASSDGYAYEQYF. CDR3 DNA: TGTGCCAGCAGTGACGGGTACGCCTACGAGCAGTACTTC.

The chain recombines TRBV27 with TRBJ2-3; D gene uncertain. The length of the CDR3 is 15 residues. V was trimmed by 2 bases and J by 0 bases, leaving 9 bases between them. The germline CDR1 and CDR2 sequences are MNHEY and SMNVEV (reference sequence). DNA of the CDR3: TGTGCCAGCAGTTTAGGCGGCCTCAGCACAGATACGCAGTATTTT. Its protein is CASSLGGLSTDTQYF.